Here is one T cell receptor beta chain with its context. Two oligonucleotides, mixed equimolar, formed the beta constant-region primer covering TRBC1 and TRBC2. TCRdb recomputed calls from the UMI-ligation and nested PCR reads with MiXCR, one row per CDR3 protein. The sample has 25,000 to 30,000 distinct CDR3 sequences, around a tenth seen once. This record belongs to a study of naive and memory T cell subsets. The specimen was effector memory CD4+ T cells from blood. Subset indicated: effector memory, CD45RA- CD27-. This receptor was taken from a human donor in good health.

The CDR3 loop is CASTPGTVNTGELFF. The CDR3 DNA follows: TGTGCCAGTACCCCAGGGACGGTGAACACCGGGGAGCTGTTTTTT. J is TRBJ2-2 and V is TRBV19; D is possibly TRBD1 or TRBD2 (5 bases each). Germline lookup yields CDR1 LNHDA and CDR2 SQIVND (reference sequence). The V gene lost 7 bases and the J gene lost 1 base, with 13 bases spanning the gap. The CDR3 is made up of 15 amino acids.